This entry concerns a single T cell receptor beta chain. The antigen is not known. The read comes to an end 3 residues before the CDR3 does, leaving the germline J gene to fill in the end. Clones were read by immunoSEQ multiplex PCR, and TCRdb kept only the in-frame ones, dropping some. The sample yields approximately 16,000 clones, without any singletons. The sample is drawn from a study of T cell clonality in common variable immunodeficiency. Germline CDR1 reads GTSNPN; CDR2 reads SVGIG (reference sequence). Trimming removed 0 bases at V and 3 bases at J, with 9 bases between. This CDR3 spans 14 amino acids. The study's findings and limits: Reportedly, TCR beta sequences from common variable immunodeficiency showed fewer deletions and N-nucleotide insertions. CVID subjects showed higher TCRbeta clonality than healthy controls.

The sequencing input was peripheral blood mononuclear cells. V is TRBV30 and J is TRBJ1-5; possible D gene TRBD1, 6 bases. The clonotype comes from a human donor with common variable immunodeficiency. CDR3 DNA, as far as it was read: TGTGCCTGGAGTGTCCGGGACACCAATCAGCCC. As protein: CAWSVRDTNQP. Given in full, the CDR3 is CAWSVRDTNQPQHF.